This T cell receptor (beta chain) was identified during a study of shared clonotypes between healthy human individuals (dated by TCRdb to the early 2020s). Turning to the overall study: A couple of women and three men aged 18 to 49 years were included in the cohort. Libraries were prepared and TCR repertoires were sequenced by different laboratories using diverse techniques, in order to increase sequencing depth and limit assay-specific biases. Blood TCR repertoires of 5 or 6 healthy adults were deeply sequenced to estimate repertoire size and the extent of clonotype sharing between individuals. Per donor, three plates each were used for CD4 naive and CD4 memory, two for CD8 naive, and one for CD8 memory. Per donor, leukapheresis produced somewhere between about 0.9 and 9.5 billion PBMCs.

The donors were healthy, HIV-negative adults who had no recently reported acute infections or vaccinations. Every donor was a Caucasian adult residing in Nashville, Tennessee, USA. CD4+ T cells were enriched by magnetic negative selection; naive cells were then positively selected on CD45RA, and the negative fraction formed the memory subset. Blood was collected by leukapheresis, and PBMCs were isolated by Ficoll-Histopaque density gradient centrifugation and then cryopreserved in liquid nitrogen vapor phase. Analytical flow cytometry was used to check the purity and quantity of every magnetically sorted T cell population. Genomic DNA was isolated from every sorted fraction and measured by UV absorbance on a Nanodrop 2000c. Using the deep immunoSEQ assay, multiplex PCR amplified TCR CDR3 regions from genomic DNA. Genomic DNA extracted from each cell subset was distributed evenly over all wells of several immunoSEQ 96-well plates, and each plate served as one replicate. For sorted subsets, approximately 190 ng genomic DNA, equal to about 30,000 T cell genomes, was loaded into each replicate PCR. Purified libraries were measured with a Qubit 3.0 fluorometer, size-checked on a Bioanalyzer 2100, and measured again with the KAPA Library Quantification kit. Every immunoSEQ 96-well plate was sequenced on a dedicated single-read 150-cycle Illumina NextSeq 550 flow cell. On the study's bioinformatics: Because only junctional sequences without quality scores were contained in the immunoSEQ output, filtering matching that applied to full-length reads could not be performed. Sequences were annotated with PyIR, a Python wrapper for IgBLAST v1.9, and V/J genes and CDR3 were assigned using IMGT germline references. Reads with weak V/J assignments (E-value above 1e-6), missing CDR3, stop codons, out-of-frame junctions, or ambiguous translated residues were removed. V3J clonotypes were defined as sequences sharing the same inferred V gene, J gene, and CDR3 amino acid sequence. Percentage overlap between repertoires was calculated by dividing the number of shared unique clonotypes by the size of the smaller repertoire. RTK rarefaction, the Chao1 estimator, and Recon v2.1 estimates of unobserved clonotypes were used to assess repertoire richness. Generation probabilities were computed with OLGA for all TCRbeta clonotypes obtained by the gDNA method from several donors. TCRdb holds this immuneACCESS table with in-frame rearrangements only. Some clones are missing; in checked studies, unresolved V genes explain under half, and the rest has no known cause. The DNA was the basis for D and trimming; V, J and clone size are from that table. Within this sample are roughly 1,500,000 clones, with less than 99% of them counted one time only. The ten largest clones represent around 0.38% of the sample.

Study-level results and caveats: Based on pairwise subsampling, the degree of clonotype sharing among donors was expected to be affected by sequencing depth. Sharing across a handful of donors was observed for 5% to 6.5% of naive CD4, under 4% of naive CD8, 2% to 2.5% of memory CD4, and around 0.42% of memory CD8 clonotypes. Because the study included a small number of donors, the genetic and exposure-history diversity represented was limited. Naive subsets generally had larger estimated clonotype richness than memory subsets did. Compared with non-shared clonotypes, clonotypes shared by all four sorted-subset donors had higher generation probabilities. Sampling was limited to blood, and TCR repertoires in tissue likely differ from TCR repertoires in blood. Even with the large sequencing depth, rarefaction of the sorted-subset datasets indicated that sequencing was incomplete.

With respect to this clone: Its antigen target is currently unknown. Nothing much larger sits one base from this clone, and base qualities are not available.

This TCR came from a man aged 30-40 years in good health. The sequencing input was naive CD4+ T cells sorted from blood. The meaning of the sample's cell subset or site label: CD45RA+ positively selected.

The nucleotides are TGTGCCAGCTCACCAACGGGGGGTGCTAGCACAGATACGCAGTATTTT. Translation gives CASSPTGGASTDTQYF. Here the chain combines TRBV18 and TRBJ2-3; 7 bases in between match TRBD2. Spanning cysteine to phenylalanine, the CDR3 consists of 16 amino acids. Only the CDR3 part of the read is kept: 48 bases, read in frame from the first base. Here V drops 2 bases and J drops 0 bases, and the junction holds 5 bases not matched to any gene. Looking up the germline V gene yields CDR1 KGHSH and CDR2 LQKENI.